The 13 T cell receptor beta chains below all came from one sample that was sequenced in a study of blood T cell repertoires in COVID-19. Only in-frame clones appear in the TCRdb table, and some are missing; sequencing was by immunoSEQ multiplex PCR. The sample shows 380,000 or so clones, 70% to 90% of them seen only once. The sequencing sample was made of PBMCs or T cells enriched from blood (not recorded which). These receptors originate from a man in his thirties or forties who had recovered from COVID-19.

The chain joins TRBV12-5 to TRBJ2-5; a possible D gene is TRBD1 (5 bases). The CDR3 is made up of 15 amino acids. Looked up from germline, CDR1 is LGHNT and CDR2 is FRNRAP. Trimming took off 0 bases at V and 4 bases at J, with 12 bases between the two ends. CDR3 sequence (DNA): TGTGCTAGTGGTTTGGTACAGGCGACGGCAGAGACCCAGTACTTC. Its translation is CASGLVQATAETQYF. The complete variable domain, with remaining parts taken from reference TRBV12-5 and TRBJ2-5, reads DARVTQTPRHKVTEMGQEVTMRCQPILGHNTVFWYRQTMMQGLELLAYFRNRAPLDDSGMPKDRFSAEMPDATLATLKIQPSEPRDSAVYFCASGLVQATAETQYFGPGTRLLVL.

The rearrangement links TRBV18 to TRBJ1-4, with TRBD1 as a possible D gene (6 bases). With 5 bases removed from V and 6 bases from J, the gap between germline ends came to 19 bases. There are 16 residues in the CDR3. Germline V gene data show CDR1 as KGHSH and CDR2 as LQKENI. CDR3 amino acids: CASSSGVGRVDEKLFF. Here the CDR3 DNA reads TGTGCCAGCTCATCAGGGGTCGGCAGGGTGGATGAAAAACTGTTTTTT.

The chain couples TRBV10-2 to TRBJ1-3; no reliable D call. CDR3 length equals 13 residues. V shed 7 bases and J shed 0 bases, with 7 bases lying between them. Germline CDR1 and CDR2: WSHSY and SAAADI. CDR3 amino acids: CASMLNSGNTIYF. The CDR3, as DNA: TGCGCCAGCATGTTAAACTCTGGAAACACCATATATTTT.

The CDR3 reads CASSLDRAEQFF. CDR3 in DNA: TGCGCCAGCAGCCTCGACAGGGCTGAGCAGTTCTTC. The chain links TRBV5-1 to TRBJ2-1; 7 bases match TRBD1. Germline V gives CDR1 SGHRS, CDR2 YFSETQ. V lost 4 bases and J lost 9; bases outside the gene matches: 4. The CDR3 extends over 12 amino acids.

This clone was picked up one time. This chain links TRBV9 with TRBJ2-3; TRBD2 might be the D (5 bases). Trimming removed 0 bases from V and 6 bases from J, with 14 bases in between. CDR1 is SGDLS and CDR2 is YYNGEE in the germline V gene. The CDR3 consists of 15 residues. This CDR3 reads CASSVAVLSGDTQYF. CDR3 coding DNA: TGTGCCAGCAGCGTAGCAGTACTCTCGGGGGATACGCAGTATTTT.

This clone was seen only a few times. The CDR3 region has the DNA TGTGCCAGCAGCGTATCAGGCGGGGGGGCCAGCGAGCAGTTCTTC. Its protein product is CASSVSGGGASEQFF. The chain couples TRBV9 to TRBJ2-1, with 9 nucleotides matching TRBD2. CDR3 length: 15 residues. Unmatched junction bases numbered 9, after V lost 1 base and J lost 10 bases. Germline V gene lookup returns CDR1 SGDLS and CDR2 YYNGEE.

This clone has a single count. The CDR3 region is CASSLQGGQPQHF. The CDR3 DNA follows: TGTGCCAGCAGCCTACAGGGCGGTCAGCCCCAGCATTTT. The V and J genes are TRBV6-5 and TRBJ1-5, with TRBD1 as a possible D gene (6 bases). CDR3 size: 13 residues. CDR1 is MNHEY, CDR2 SVGAGI, per germline. V lost 6 bases and J 6 bases, leaving 12 bases between the germline ends.

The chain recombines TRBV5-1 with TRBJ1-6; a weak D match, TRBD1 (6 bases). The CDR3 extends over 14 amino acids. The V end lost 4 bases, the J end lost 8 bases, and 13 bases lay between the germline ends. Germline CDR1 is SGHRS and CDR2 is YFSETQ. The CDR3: CASSLQGQDSPLHF. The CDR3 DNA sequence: TGCGCCAGCAGCCTACAGGGTCAGGATTCACCCCTCCACTTT.

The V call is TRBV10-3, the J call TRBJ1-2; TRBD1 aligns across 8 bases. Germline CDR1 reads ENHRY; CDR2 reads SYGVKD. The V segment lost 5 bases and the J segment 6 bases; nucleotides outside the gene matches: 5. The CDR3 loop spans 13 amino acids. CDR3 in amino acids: CAISLNRGDGYTF. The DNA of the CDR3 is TGTGCCATCAGTCTAAACAGGGGGGATGGCTACACCTTC.

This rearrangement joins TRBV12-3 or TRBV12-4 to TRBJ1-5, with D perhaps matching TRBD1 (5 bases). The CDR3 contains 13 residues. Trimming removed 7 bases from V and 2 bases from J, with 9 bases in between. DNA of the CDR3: TGTGCCAGCACACAGGCGCGCAATCAGCCCCAGCATTTT. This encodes CASTQARNQPQHF.

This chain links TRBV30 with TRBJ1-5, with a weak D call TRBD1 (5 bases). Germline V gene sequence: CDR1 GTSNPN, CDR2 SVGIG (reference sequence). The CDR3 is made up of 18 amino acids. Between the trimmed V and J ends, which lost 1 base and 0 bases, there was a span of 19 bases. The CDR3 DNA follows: TGTGCCTGGAGTGGAGGGACTTCGGCTTCTTATAGCAATCAGCCCCAGCATTTT. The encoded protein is CAWSGGTSASYSNQPQHF.

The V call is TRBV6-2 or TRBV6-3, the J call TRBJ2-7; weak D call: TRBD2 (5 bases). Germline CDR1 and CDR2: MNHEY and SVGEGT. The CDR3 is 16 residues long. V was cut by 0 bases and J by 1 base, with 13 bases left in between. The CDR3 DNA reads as TGTGCCAGCAGTTACTCCGGGCTAGCAGTATCCTACGAGCAGTACTTC. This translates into CASSYSGLAVSYEQYF.

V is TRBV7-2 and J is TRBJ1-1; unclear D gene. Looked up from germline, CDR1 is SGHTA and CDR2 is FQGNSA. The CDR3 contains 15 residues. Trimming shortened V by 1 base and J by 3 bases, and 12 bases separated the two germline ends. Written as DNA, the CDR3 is TGTGCCAGCAGCTTAGACTGGGGAGGGTACACTGAAGCTTTCTTT. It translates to CASSLDWGGYTEAFF. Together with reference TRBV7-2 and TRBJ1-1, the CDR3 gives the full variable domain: GAGVSQSPSNKVTEKGKDVELRCDPISGHTALYWYRQSLGQGLEFLIYFQGNSAPDKSGLPSDRFSAERTGGSVSTLTIQRTQQEDSAVYLCASSLDWGGYTEAFFGQGTRLTVV.